Listed here are 9 T cell receptor beta chains from one sample, sequenced in a study of sequential checkpoint blockade in melanoma. Treatment: randomized to nivolumab then ipilimumab (arm A) or the reverse (arm B). Clones were sequenced by immunoSEQ multiplex PCR, and TCRdb holds only the in-frame ones, with some missing. The repertoire has under 20,000 clones, about 86% of them found once; the top ten carry about 38%. This specimen consisted of CD8+ T cells sorted from blood (inferred from file names), obtained from a patient given nivolumab and ipilimumab in sequence. These receptor sequences come from a human donor with melanoma.

V gene TRBV27 combines with J gene TRBJ2-1; 8 bases agree with TRBD2. CDR3 length: 16 residues. Germline values: CDR1 MNHEY, CDR2 SMNVEV (reference sequence). V trimming: 1 base; J trimming: 4 bases; junction bases outside the gene matches: 6. This CDR3 reads CASSLYDPGGYNEQFF. CDR3 DNA sequence: TGTGCCAGCAGTTTATACGACCCGGGGGGGTACAATGAGCAGTTCTTC.

This clone was recorded only once. The junction differs from germline at one of its ends, possibly a read error. The chain carries TRBV7-7 and TRBJ1-5; possible D gene TRBD1, 5 bases. CDR3 length: 17 amino acids. CDR1 and CDR2 from the germline V gene are SSHAT and FNYEAQ (reference sequence). The DNA of the CDR3 is TGTGCTAGCAGCTTAAGCCAGTCGGACGGGGGAGATCAGCCCCAGCATTTT. As protein: CASSLSQSDGGDQPQHF.

V usage is TRBV28 and J usage is TRBJ1-1; D unresolved. CDR3 length equals 13 residues. Germline V gene lookup returns CDR1 MDHEN and CDR2 SYDVKM. V dropped 5 bases and J dropped 0 bases, with 7 bases sitting between them. The CDR3 is CASSQSLNTEAFF. The DNA of the CDR3 is TGTGCCAGCAGTCAGTCACTGAACACTGAAGCTTTCTTT.

The gene calls are TRBV19 and TRBJ1-1; 9 bases align to TRBD1. In germline, CDR1 is LNHDA, CDR2 SQIVND (reference sequence). Unmatched junction bases numbered 4, after V lost 4 bases and J lost 1 base. The CDR3 length is 15 residues. DNA of the CDR3: TGTGCCAGTAGTAGGGACAGGGAAGGGAACACTGAAGCTTTCTTT. This sequence encodes CASSRDREGNTEAFF. The variable domain in full, with the rest retrieved from reference TRBV19 and TRBJ1-1, is DGGITQSPKYLFRKEGQNVTLSCEQNLNHDAMYWYRQDPGQGLRLIYYSQIVNDFQKGDIAEGYSVSREKKESFPLTVTSAQKNPTAFYLCASSRDREGNTEAFFGQGTRLTVV.

V is TRBV7-9 and J is TRBJ1-2; D is undetermined. Looked up from germline, CDR1 is SEHNR and CDR2 is FQNEAQ (reference sequence). CDR3 length: 15 amino acids. The V end was cut by 1 base, the J end by 3 bases, with 12 bases between. The CDR3 loop reads CASSLGIQVDYGYTF. In DNA form, the CDR3 reads TGTGCCAGCAGCTTAGGAATCCAGGTCGACTATGGCTACACCTTC.

This chain uses TRBV29-1 with TRBJ2-1; 8 bases align to TRBD2. The germline CDR1 and CDR2 sequences are SQVTM and ANQGSEA. The V segment lost 6 bases and the J segment 1 base; nucleotides outside the gene matches: 8. There are 15 residues in the CDR3. Written as DNA, the CDR3 is TGCAGCGTACCTCTGAGCGGGAGATCCTACAATGAGCAGTTCTTC. Protein: CSVPLSGRSYNEQFF.

The rearrangement joins TRBV11-1 to TRBJ2-7, with D possibly TRBD1 on 5 matching bases. The germline V gene encodes CDR1 SGHAT and CDR2 FQDESV (reference sequence). Trimming removed 1 base from V and 2 bases from J, with 9 bases in between. CDR3 length equals 14 residues. The DNA for the CDR3 is TGTGCCAGCAGCTTAGGGACACCAACCTACGAGCAGTACTTC. Amino acid sequence: CASSLGTPTYEQYF. The variable domain in full, completed from reference TRBV11-1 and TRBJ2-7, reads EAEVAQSPRYKITEKSQAVAFWCDPISGHATLYWYRQILGQGPELLVQFQDESVVDDSQLPKDRFSAERLKGVDSTLKIQPAELGDSAMYLCASSLGTPTYEQYFGPGTRLTVT.

The DNA for the CDR3 is TGTGCCAGCAGTGATCGAGCCAACCCTCGGTATGGCTACACCTTC. Its translation: CASSDRANPRYGYTF. This chain connects TRBV28 to TRBJ1-2, with no clear D. Trimming shortened V by 5 bases and J by 5 bases, and 18 bases separated the two germline ends. This CDR3 is built from 15 residues. Germline-derived CDR1 and CDR2 are MDHEN and SYDVKM.

The chain combines TRBV7-9 with TRBJ2-5, with 11 bases matching TRBD2. The germline V gene has CDR1 SEHNR and CDR2 FQNEAQ (reference sequence). The CDR3 covers 17 residues. Trimming cost V 4 bases and J 6 bases; bases outside gene matches: 13. The DNA for the CDR3 is TGTGCCAGCAGCTCAGGGACTAGCGGCATAGGGAGAAAGACCCAGTACTTC. It encodes CASSSGTSGIGRKTQYF.